This T cell receptor (beta chain) was found in a study of blood T cell repertoires in COVID-19. The wider study: Acute and convalescent COVID-19 specimens originated in the United States, Italy and Spain. Sources were T cells, B-cell-depleted T cells, or PBMCs; the material itself was cDNA or gDNA.

As regards this clone: The same CDR3 arises from other DNA sequences in this sample as well.

Methods used by the authors: Nucleated cell counts were estimated from reference gene primer amplification. Clones were read by immunoSEQ multiplex PCR, and TCRdb kept only the in-frame ones, dropping some. Clone size and V and J calls were adopted from that table, with D and trimming inferred from the DNA. The table records 120,000 to 150,000 clones, approximately 84% of them present only once. CDR1 is SGHRS and CDR2 is YFSETQ in the germline V gene. CDR3 length: 15 amino acids. V trimming: 4 bases; J trimming: 6 bases; junction bases outside the gene matches: 5. The receptor comes from a woman older than 75 in a cohort sampled during active or convalescent COVID-19. The chain employs TRBV5-1 and TRBJ1-5; 12 bases agree with TRBD1. The source material was peripheral blood. The CDR3 here is CASSLGTGGGQPQHF. As DNA, the CDR3 is TGCGCCAGCAGCCTCGGGACAGGGGGCGGTCAGCCCCAGCATTTT.